These 14 T cell receptor beta chains originate from one sample sequenced in a study of control samples from healthy donors and cancer patients. Only in-frame clones appear in the TCRdb table, and some are missing; sequencing was by immunoSEQ multiplex PCR. Of some 250,000 clones in the sample, around 80% were seen once. Sample: PBMCs. These receptors all stem from a woman aged 60-75 years with lung cancer.

Notes on this clone: A read error may produce the germline difference seen at one junction end. The chain employs TRBV19 and TRBJ2-2; TRBD2 is a possible D gene (5 bases). The germline CDR1 and CDR2 sequences are LNHDA and SQIVND (reference sequence). The CDR3 has 14 amino acids. CDR3 DNA sequence: TGTACCAGTACCCGGCGTCGGGGCACCGGGGAGCTGTTTTTT. Translated: CTSTRRRGTGELFF.

The chain couples TRBV6-2 or TRBV6-3 to TRBJ1-1, with D hard to call. CDR1 MNHEY and CDR2 SVGEGT come from the germline V gene. The CDR3 consists of 14 residues. Trimming stripped 0 bases from V and 3 bases from J, with 8 bases between. The CDR3 sequence is CASSYSGLDTEAFF. In DNA, the CDR3 is TGTGCCAGCAGTTACTCTGGGTTGGACACTGAAGCTTTCTTT.

V gene TRBV7-3 combines with J gene TRBJ2-7; D gene uncertain. The germline gives CDR1 SGHTA, CDR2 FQGTGA. Trimming shortened V by 1 base and J by 3 bases, and 1 base separated the two germline ends. The CDR3 has 11 residues. The CDR3 loop is CASSLNYEQYF. In nucleotides, the CDR3 is TGTGCCAGCAGCTTAAACTACGAGCAGTACTTC. Full variable domain (rest looked up from reference TRBV7-3 and TRBJ2-7): GAGVSQTPSNKVTEKGKYVELRCDPISGHTALYWYRQSLGQGPEFLIYFQGTGAADDSGLPNDRFFAVRPEGSVSTLKIQRTERGDSAVYLCASSLNYEQYFGPGTRLTVT.

The chain carries TRBV6-2 or TRBV6-3 and TRBJ2-5, with TRBD2 as a possible D gene (6 bases). Trimming left V 7 bases short and J 7 bases short, with 25 bases between. The CDR3 extends over 16 amino acids. CDR1 and CDR2 from the germline V gene are MNHEY and SVGEGT. DNA of the CDR3: TGTGCCAGCACCCCCAGCAGGGACTCCTATTTTTGGACCCAGTACTTC. It yields the protein CASTPSRDSYFWTQYF.

This clone was counted a few times. This chain uses TRBV11-2 with TRBJ1-1; D unclear. Germline assignment: CDR1 SGHAT and CDR2 FQNNGV. V shed 5 bases and J shed 0 bases, with 13 bases lying between them. The CDR3 has 15 amino acids. In DNA, the CDR3 is TGTGCCAGCAGCACATTCCGCGACCTGAACACTGAAGCTTTCTTT. Residues: CASSTFRDLNTEAFF.

V gene TRBV7-2 combines with J gene TRBJ2-1; the D gene is possibly TRBD2 (7 bases). In germline, CDR1 is SGHTA, CDR2 FQGNSA. There are 16 residues in the CDR3. V was cut by 0 bases and J by 4 bases, with 13 bases left in between. The CDR3 DNA follows: TGTGCCAGCAGCTTAGCTGCGGGGGCCTCGTACAATGAGCAGTTCTTC. Its protein product is CASSLAAGASYNEQFF.

V gene TRBV19 combines with J gene TRBJ1-1, with 7 bases identical to TRBD1. The CDR3 has 16 amino acids. Germline V gives CDR1 LNHDA, CDR2 SQIVND (reference sequence). Trimming cost V 2 bases and J 5 bases; bases outside gene matches: 11. For the CDR3, the DNA is TGTGCCAGTAGTATACTCACCAGGGGGGGGACGACTGAAGCTTTCTTT. Translation gives CASSILTRGGTTEAFF.

V gene TRBV6-5 combines with J gene TRBJ2-7; TRBD2 agrees at 7 bases. This CDR3 has 15 amino acids. Germline trimming cut 4 bases from V and 3 bases from J; bases unmatched to any gene: 9. CDR1 MNHEY and CDR2 SVGAGI come from the germline V gene. The CDR3 DNA reads TGTGCCAGCAGTTTTTTCGCTAGCGGTGACTACGAGCAGTACTTC. Its translation: CASSFFASGDYEQYF.

This clone was observed a handful of times. This chain joins TRBV7-2 and TRBJ2-7; D call uncertain. The CDR3 is 12 amino acids. Trimming cost V 5 bases and J 2 bases, with 7 bases left between them. From germline, CDR1 is SGHTA and CDR2 FQGNSA. The CDR3 spells CASSRIPYEQYF. The CDR3 DNA reads TGTGCCAGCAGCCGCATCCCCTACGAGCAGTACTTC.

V is TRBV6-5 and J is TRBJ1-2; D is unclear. The CDR3 runs 11 residues. Germline V gives CDR1 MNHEY, CDR2 SVGAGI. V was trimmed by 10 bases and J by 5 bases, leaving 11 bases between them. The CDR3 DNA sequence: TGTGCCACCGGAAAAGTTTATGGCTACACCTTC. Translation: CATGKVYGYTF.

The CDR3 region has the DNA TGTGCCAGCAGTTTAGTCCCCAGGGGGGTTAGCGAGCAGTACTTC. Residues: CASSLVPRGVSEQYF. V is TRBV27 and J is TRBJ2-7; TRBD1 is a possible D gene (7 bases). Germline V lookup: CDR1 MNHEY, CDR2 SMNVEV (reference sequence). CDR3 length: 15 residues. The V end was cut by 2 bases, the J end by 6 bases, with 17 bases between.

The rearrangement links TRBV10-2 to TRBJ2-4; a weak D match, TRBD2 (5 bases). The CDR3 has 11 residues. V dropped 8 bases and J dropped 8 bases, with 10 bases sitting between them. Looked up from germline, CDR1 is WSHSY and CDR2 is SAAADI. The CDR3 sequence is CASASADIQYF. The CDR3 DNA reads as TGCGCCAGCGCCTCAGCGGACATTCAGTACTTC.

J is TRBJ2-2 and V is TRBV24-1; D uncertain. Deletions cut 12 bases from V and 2 bases from J, with 6 bases between. The CDR3 loop spans 11 amino acids. Germline CDR1 is KGHDR and CDR2 is SFDVKD. CDR3 residues: CAPRNTGELFF. The CDR3 nucleotides read TGTGCCCCGCGAAACACCGGGGAGCTGTTTTTT.

On this clone itself: Within the sample, other DNA sequences also encode this same CDR3. The chain has TRBV5-1 and TRBJ1-5, with TRBD1 as a possible D gene (5 bases). The CDR3 has 14 residues. Between the trimmed V and J ends, which lost 0 bases and 7 bases, there was a span of 11 bases. Germline V gives CDR1 SGHRS, CDR2 YFSETQ. For the CDR3, the DNA is TGCGCCAGCAGCTTGGGGGCTGGGGGGCAGCCCCAGCATTTT. This codes for CASSLGAGGQPQHF.